A single T cell receptor (beta chain) is shown here with its context. Which antigen it targets is not known. Base qualities are missing; no much larger clone stands one base away. Taken from cysteine to phenylalanine, the CDR3 has 14 residues. Of all the DNA, just the CDR3 is kept, 42 bases in frame from base 1. V is pruned by 0 bases and J by 10 bases, leaving 9 bases of the junction without a gene match. The germline V gene (reference sequence) sets CDR1 to MNHEY and CDR2 to SMNVEV. The data were taken from a study of glioma-infiltrating T cells after dendritic cell vaccination (dated by TCRdb to about 2016). About the study as a whole: A cohort of approximately 15 glioblastoma patients from Phase I and II dendritic cell vaccination trials was included, of whom 9 were newly diagnosed and 6 had recurrent disease. Between 2003 and 2012, patients were given autologous tumor lysate-pulsed dendritic cell vaccination. The vaccine was prepared from monocyte-derived dendritic cells that were cultured for approximately seven days with IL-4 and GM-CSF and then pulsed overnight with autologous tumor lysate. Patients received three intradermal dendritic cell vaccine injections at biweekly intervals in the arm below the axilla. Tumor-infiltrating lymphocyte content was quantified and tumor and blood repertoires were compared in dendritic cell-vaccinated glioblastoma patients by deep sequencing of TCR beta CDR3 regions. Survival after dendritic cell vaccination was correlated with TCR sequencing metrics, including TIL content and tumor-blood repertoire overlap. Here is what the overall study found, with its caveats: After dendritic cell vaccination, a higher estimated pretreatment TIL content predicted longer time to progression and overall survival. The three-group TCR overlap response model was described as speculative and requiring prospective validation. The cohort was small and heterogeneous, few patients had complete blood and tumor sets, and even fewer had initial-recurrent tumor pairs. TCR clonality showed no direct relationship with survival, which suggests that a diverse polyclonal response may be important.

Patients were selected for having adequate residual fresh-frozen tumor tissue and more than two years of available survival data. Although molecular status otherwise differed among the glioblastoma patients, no patient had an isocitrate dehydrogenase mutation. PBMC were collected before vaccination, two weeks after the third vaccination, and at tumor progression if progression occurred. The Qiagen DNeasy Blood extraction Kit was used to extract genomic DNA. The immunoSEQ assay amplified TCRB CDR3 regions from about 2 micrograms of genomic DNA, or from all available DNA when less than that amount was available. Multiplex PCR used 60 forward primers for TCR V beta segments and 13 reverse primers for J beta segments. Synthetic control templates were spiked into each sample at limiting dilution to estimate reads per starting template. Reads of 87 bp were generated by sequencing on the Illumina HiSeq System. Under the source paper's analysis protocol: PCR and sequencing errors were removed by a nearest neighbor algorithm that merged closely related sequences. TCR overlap was defined as the percentage of unique tumor TCR beta sequences that were also present in the same patient's peripheral blood. TCRdb provides this immuneACCESS table in a form limited to in-frame rearrangements. Some clones are lacking; in checked studies, under half of them reflect an unresolved V gene, and why the rest are absent is not known. Clone size and V and J calls were adopted from that table, with D and trimming inferred from the DNA. This sample lists about 32,000 clones; roughly nine tenths were detected once. More than 2% of the sample lies in the top ten.

The clonotype was recovered from a human donor with glioblastoma. The material sequenced was blood, taken before dendritic cell vaccination. In this chain, TRBV27 is recombined with TRBJ2-7; 7 central nucleotides agree with TRBD1. This receptor carries the CDR3 CASSLSTGFRKQYF. The DNA is as follows: TGTGCCAGCAGTTTATCGACAGGGTTTCGGAAACAGTACTTC.